One sample yielded the 29 T cell receptor beta chains listed below, sequenced in a study of T-cell reconstitution after alpha-beta-depleted transplantation in children. The TCRbeta library incorporated unique molecular identifiers. TCRdb ran MiXCR on the PCR reads and lists one entry per CDR3 protein. The sample contains about 540,000 distinct CDR3 sequences, about a sixth of which appear only once. This material consisted of PBMCs from the stem cell graft donor, taken from the stem cell graft. The receptors were sampled from a human donor who donated a stem cell graft to a child with acute lymphoblastic leukemia.

This clonotype has only a few counts. J is TRBJ2-7 and V is TRBV18; 11 bases match TRBD1. CDR1 and CDR2 from the germline V gene are KGHSH and LQKENI. J was trimmed by 3 bases and V by 1 base; bases with no gene match: 8. This CDR3 is built from 17 residues. The CDR3 coding sequence is TGTGCCAGCTCACCACAAAATCTTGGGACAGGGGGCTACGAGCAGTACTTC. This gives the protein CASSPQNLGTGGYEQYF.

This chain uses TRBV19 with TRBJ1-3, with 7 bases matching TRBD1. Unmatched junction bases numbered 3, after V lost 7 bases and J lost 0 bases. The CDR3 has 14 residues. CDR1 is LNHDA, CDR2 SQIVND, per germline (reference sequence). This CDR3 reads CASNGQDSGNTIYF. The CDR3 DNA follows: TGTGCCAGTAACGGACAGGACTCTGGAAACACCATATATTTT.

This clonotype has just a few counts. V usage is TRBV5-1 and J usage is TRBJ2-1; TRBD2 agrees at 9 bases. J gave up 4 bases and V 0 bases, and 11 bases lay outside the gene matches. The V gene's germline CDR1 is SGHRS and CDR2 YFSETQ. The CDR3 is 18 residues long. The CDR3 spells CASSLAQRPSGKYNEQFF. Written as DNA, the CDR3 is TGCGCCAGCAGCTTGGCCCAGAGGCCTAGCGGGAAATACAATGAGCAGTTCTTC.

The chain uses TRBV12-3 or TRBV12-4 and TRBJ2-5, with 9 bases lining up with TRBD1. Trimming took 2 bases from V and 4 from J; bases not matched to a gene: 14. The CDR3 length is 18 residues. The CDR3 DNA reads TGTGCCAGCAGTTTAAGGGTCTTTGTGGGACAGGGCGGAGAGACCCAGTACTTC. Translating gives CASSLRVFVGQGGETQYF.

This clonotype was counted a few times. The V call is TRBV12-3 or TRBV12-4, the J call TRBJ2-7, with a tentative D call TRBD1 (7 bases). The CDR3 has 13 amino acids. V was trimmed by 8 bases and J by 4 bases, leaving 15 bases between them. The CDR3: CASASGGGYEQYF. The CDR3 bases are TGTGCCAGCGCTTCAGGGGGAGGATACGAGCAGTACTTC.

CDR3 nucleotides: TGTGCCAGCAGCTTACCCTACGGAGGTCCCTACAACGTCCCGAACACCGGGGAGCTGTTTTTT. As protein: CASSLPYGGPYNVPNTGELFF. This sequence joins TRBV11-1 and TRBJ2-2, with D possibly being TRBD2 (5 bases). The CDR3 runs to 21 residues. Per the germline V gene, CDR1 is SGHAT and CDR2 is FQDESV (reference sequence). The V gene lost 2 bases and the J gene lost 0 bases, with 25 bases spanning the gap.

This clonotype showed up just a few times. The chain couples TRBV12-3 or TRBV12-4 to TRBJ1-2; D is unclear. The ends were cut back, 8 bases at V and 6 bases at J, with 13 bases in the middle. The CDR3 runs to 12 residues. CDR3 DNA: TGTGCCAGCGGTCAATGGCGGAATGGCTACACCTTC. Protein: CASGQWRNGYTF.

This chain connects TRBV5-1 to TRBJ2-1, with 7 positions matching TRBD1. This CDR3 comprises 15 residues. Trimming cost V 1 base and J 6 bases; bases outside gene matches: 7. Germline V gene lookup returns CDR1 SGHRS and CDR2 YFSETQ. In nucleotides, the CDR3 is TGCGCCAGCAGCTTGACAGGGGAAGAGGGCAATGAGCAGTTCTTC. Its translation: CASSLTGEEGNEQFF.

This clonotype was found a few times. V and J are TRBV29-1 and TRBJ2-7; D is possibly TRBD1 (5 bases). V was clipped by 4 bases and J by 2 bases, with 9 bases between them. The CDR3 runs to 12 residues. The germline gives CDR1 SQVTM, CDR2 ANQGSEA. The CDR3 here is CSVGQGTYEQYF. The CDR3 DNA reads as TGCAGCGTTGGGCAGGGAACCTACGAGCAGTACTTC.

This clonotype was picked up a small number of times. The genes are TRBV7-8 and TRBJ2-2; D might be TRBD1 (5 bases). CDR1 and CDR2 from the germline V gene are SGHVS and FQNEAQ. The CDR3 is 14 amino acids. The V and J ends lost 4 bases and 1 base respectively, with 7 bases between them. As DNA, the CDR3 is TGTGCCAGCAGCTCGACAGAGAACACCGGGGAGCTGTTTTTT. This codes for CASSSTENTGELFF.

The chain recombines TRBV11-1 with TRBJ2-1; D is undetermined. Trimming left V 3 bases short and J 8 bases short, with 8 bases between. CDR1 is SGHAT and CDR2 is FQDESV in the germline V gene (reference sequence). This CDR3 comprises 12 residues. The CDR3 region has the DNA TGTGCCAGCAGCTTCCCATCGGATGAGCAGTTCTTC. Amino acid sequence: CASSFPSDEQFF. The complete variable domain, with remaining parts taken from reference TRBV11-1 and TRBJ2-1, reads EAEVAQSPRYKITEKSQAVAFWCDPISGHATLYWYRQILGQGPELLVQFQDESVVDDSQLPKDRFSAERLKGVDSTLKIQPAELGDSAMYLCASSFPSDEQFFGPGTRLTVL.

The CDR3 coding sequence is TGCAGTGCGCCGTATCGGGGCCCCACGCAGTATTTT. Its protein product is CSAPYRGPTQYF. The chain carries TRBV20-1 and TRBJ2-3; D is possibly TRBD1 or TRBD2 (5 bases each). CDR3 size: 12 residues. Germline loops: CDR1 DFQATT, CDR2 SNEGSKA (reference sequence). Trimming removed 6 bases at V and 9 bases at J, with 16 bases between.

This clonotype came up a few times. This chain links TRBV11-2 with TRBJ2-2; D is unclear. Germline-derived CDR1 and CDR2 are SGHAT and FQNNGV. The CDR3 has 17 residues. V lost 4 bases to trimming and J lost 3 bases, with 18 bases between them. This CDR3 is CASSSIKRIPDTGELFF. The DNA for the CDR3 is TGTGCCAGCAGCTCTATTAAACGGATTCCAGACACCGGGGAGCTGTTTTTT. The full variable domain, with the rest looked up from reference TRBV11-2 and TRBJ2-2, is EAGVAQSPRYKIIEKRQSVAFWCNPISGHATLYWYQQILGQGPKLLIQFQNNGVVDDSQLPKDRFSAERLKGVDSTLKIQPAKLEDSAVYLCASSSIKRIPDTGELFFGEGSRLTVL.

This clonotype came up a few times. The chain uses TRBV5-1 and TRBJ2-1, with D maybe TRBD2 (5 bases). Germline V lookup: CDR1 SGHRS, CDR2 YFSETQ. The CDR3 has 16 amino acids. V was pared by 0 bases and J by 0 bases, with 10 bases between. In nucleotides, the CDR3 is TGCGCCAGCAGCTTGGTCGGACTGGACTCCTACAATGAGCAGTTCTTC. Translating it yields CASSLVGLDSYNEQFF.

The chain recombines TRBV7-9 with TRBJ2-1; 7 bases fit TRBD2. This CDR3 is 17 amino acids long. The germline V gene encodes CDR1 SEHNR and CDR2 FQNEAQ (reference sequence). V lost 5 bases, J lost 4 bases, and 14 bases stayed unmatched. CDR3 DNA sequence: TGTGCCAGCAGCCCCTTTAATGGCGGGAGTTCTTACAATGAGCAGTTCTTC. Its protein is CASSPFNGGSSYNEQFF.

This clonotype has more than one count but fewer than ten. The V and J genes are TRBV5-1 and TRBJ1-4, with 7 bases aligning to TRBD1. The ends lost 0 bases at V and 5 bases at J; junction bases unmatched: 1. This CDR3 has 14 amino acids. Germline V lookup: CDR1 SGHRS, CDR2 YFSETQ. The CDR3 is CASSLDRGNEKLFF. Written as DNA, the CDR3 is TGCGCCAGCAGCTTGGACAGGGGAAATGAAAAACTGTTTTTT.

The V and J genes are TRBV2 and TRBJ2-1; 8 nucleotides match TRBD1. CDR3 size: 16 residues. Germline trimming cut 2 bases from V and 1 base from J; bases unmatched to any gene: 4. Germline V gene sequence: CDR1 SNHLY, CDR2 FYNNEI. In nucleotides, the CDR3 is TGTGCCAGCAGTGAATCCAGGACAGGGTCCTACAATGAGCAGTTCTTC. Translating it yields CASSESRTGSYNEQFF.

The chain employs TRBV29-1 and TRBJ1-1; D is ambiguous. Germline CDR1 is SQVTM and CDR2 is ANQGSEA. This CDR3 is built from 14 residues. Between the trimmed V and J ends, which lost 3 bases and 0 bases, there was a span of 11 bases. Written as DNA, the CDR3 is TGCAGCGTTGATATGGCAGGAATGAACACTGAAGCTTTCTTT. Translated: CSVDMAGMNTEAFF.

This clonotype appeared a few times. The V and J genes are TRBV7-9 and TRBJ2-1; tentatively, D is TRBD2 (6 bases). Germline V gene data show CDR1 as SEHNR and CDR2 as FQNEAQ (reference sequence). The V gene lost 5 bases and the J gene lost 0 bases, with 17 bases spanning the gap. This CDR3 region has 17 residues. The CDR3 sequence is CASSQTRETFSYNEQFF. DNA of the CDR3: TGTGCCAGCAGCCAAACTCGGGAGACCTTCTCCTACAATGAGCAGTTCTTC. The whole variable domain, remainder taken from reference TRBV7-9 and TRBJ2-1, is DTGVSQNPRHKITKRGQNVTFRCDPISEHNRLYWYRQTLGQGPEFLTYFQNEAQLEKSRLLSDRFSAERPKGSFSTLEIQRTEQGDSAMYLCASSQTRETFSYNEQFFGPGTRLTVL.

This clonotype was picked up a small number of times. This chain uses TRBV5-1 with TRBJ2-1; no clear D. V was shortened by 0 bases and J by 5 bases, with 6 bases between the two germline ends. The CDR3 loop spans 13 amino acids. CDR1 and CDR2 (germline): SGHRS, YFSETQ. The CDR3 DNA reads as TGCGCCAGCAGCTTGGTCAGACACAATGAGCAGTTCTTC. Translation gives CASSLVRHNEQFF.

This clonotype was recorded a few times. The chain is built from TRBV20-1 and TRBJ2-7; tentatively, D is TRBD2 (6 bases). Trimming removed 6 bases from V and 2 bases from J, with 17 bases in between. Germline CDR1 DFQATT, CDR2 SNEGSKA (reference sequence). The CDR3 has 14 amino acids. Here the CDR3 DNA reads TGCAGTGCAAGGAGCGGAGGGCTCCCCTACGAGCAGTACTTC. This translates into CSARSGGLPYEQYF.

The chain uses TRBV12-3 or TRBV12-4 and TRBJ1-5, with a tentative D call TRBD1 (6 bases). The CDR3 length is 14 residues. V lost 5 bases and J lost 3, with 11 bases in between. The CDR3 reads CASSADRPNQPQHF. The CDR3 DNA reads as TGTGCCAGCAGTGCAGACAGGCCCAATCAGCCCCAGCATTTT.

This clonotype has just a few counts. The genes are TRBV7-9 and TRBJ2-2; 11 positions agree with TRBD2. V lost 5 bases and J lost 1; bases outside the gene matches: 3. Germline V gene data show CDR1 as SEHNR and CDR2 as FQNEAQ (reference sequence). The CDR3 covers 16 residues. The CDR3 region is CASSQGTSGNTGELFF. The CDR3 bases are TGTGCCAGCAGCCAAGGGACTAGCGGGAACACCGGGGAGCTGTTTTTT. Supplemented by reference TRBV7-9 and TRBJ2-2, the full variable domain reads DTGVSQNPRHKITKRGQNVTFRCDPISEHNRLYWYRQTLGQGPEFLTYFQNEAQLEKSRLLSDRFSAERPKGSFSTLEIQRTEQGDSAMYLCASSQGTSGNTGELFFGEGSRLTVL.

A few counts support this clonotype. The chain couples TRBV6-1 to TRBJ2-1, with 14 nucleotides matching TRBD2. In germline, CDR1 is MNHNS, CDR2 SASEGT. Unmatched junction bases numbered 13, after V lost 6 bases and J lost 12 bases. The CDR3 runs to 16 residues. The CDR3 bases are TGTGCCAGCAGGGTCGCCGGGGGACTAGCGGGAGCGGCGCAGTTCTTC. Translated: CASRVAGGLAGAAQFF.

The chain has TRBV20-1 and TRBJ1-5; D ambiguous. The CDR3 is made up of 13 amino acids. V dropped 3 bases and J dropped 3 bases, with 9 bases sitting between them. Germline V lookup: CDR1 DFQATT, CDR2 SNEGSKA (reference sequence). CDR3 nucleotides: TGCAGTGCTAGTCTCGGCCCCAATCAGCCCCAGCATTTT. It codes for CSASLGPNQPQHF.

This clonotype was picked up a small number of times. The chain couples TRBV9 to TRBJ2-4; perhaps TRBD1 as D (5 bases). Germline V gives CDR1 SGDLS, CDR2 YYNGEE. The CDR3 loop spans 15 amino acids. Trimming pared 0 bases from V and 6 bases from J, leaving 13 bases between. The DNA of the CDR3 is TGTGCCAGCAGCGTAGGAAGGGGTGGTGTAAACATTCAGTACTTC. Protein product: CASSVGRGGVNIQYF.

The chain links TRBV5-1 to TRBJ2-1; 7 bases align to TRBD2. The germline gives CDR1 SGHRS, CDR2 YFSETQ. The CDR3 extends over 14 amino acids. V gave up 2 bases and J gave up 9 bases; unmatched junction bases: 8. The CDR3 DNA reads as TGCGCCAGCAGCTTTCCTACTAGCGACGGTGAGCAGTTCTTC. The encoded protein is CASSFPTSDGEQFF.

V usage is TRBV29-1 and J usage is TRBJ2-1; 12 nucleotides line up with TRBD2. V gave up 6 bases and J gave up 7 bases; unmatched junction bases: 7. Germline V gives CDR1 SQVTM, CDR2 ANQGSEA. The CDR3 extends over 14 amino acids. The CDR3 DNA follows: TGCAGCGTCAAGACTAGCGGGAGTAGTAATGAGCAGTTCTTC. It translates to CSVKTSGSSNEQFF.

This clonotype was found a few times. This rearrangement joins TRBV5-1 to TRBJ2-7, with D perhaps given as TRBD1 or TRBD2 (5 bases each). The germline gives CDR1 SGHRS, CDR2 YFSETQ. Trimming removed 4 bases at V and 5 bases at J, with 19 bases between. The CDR3 spans 15 residues. The CDR3 reads CASSIWGRENHEQYF. CDR3 DNA sequence: TGCGCCAGCAGCATATGGGGCAGGGAGAACCACGAGCAGTACTTC.